This TCR beta chain was recovered during a study of identical twins. The CDR3 loop spans 14 amino acids. Germline assignment: CDR1 SGHRS and CDR2 YFSETQ. With V trimmed by 0 bases and J by 5 bases, 4 bases remained unmatched. TCRdb used MiXCR to reprocess the 5' RACE reads, holding one entry per CDR3 protein. This sample yields about 470,000 distinct CDR3 sequences, of which roughly a quarter are seen a single time; roughly 2.8% belongs to the top ten. Only a few counts were recorded for this clonotype. The same specimen was also included in a second study, on T cells expressing NK-cell markers.

The origin of this receptor is a woman aged 18-29 years in good health. The chain links TRBV5-1 to TRBJ2-7; 8 bases fit TRBD2. Sequenced material: CD4+ T cells sorted from blood. The CDR3 protein is CASSLVAGTNEQYF. CDR3 DNA: TGCGCCAGCAGCTTGGTAGCGGGAACAAACGAGCAGTACTTC.